The TCR beta chain described here comes from a study of blood T cell repertoires in COVID-19. V lost 3 bases to trimming and J lost 4 bases; unmatched junction nucleotides: 5. The CDR3 length is 13 residues. Germline V gene data show CDR1 as DFQATT and CDR2 as SNEGSKA (reference sequence). Clones were read by immunoSEQ multiplex PCR, and TCRdb kept only the in-frame ones, dropping some. The table has roughly 230,000 clones, 80% to 90% seen once. Individuals in the exposed group had encountered a COVID-19 case within 2 weeks preceding study entry. A remark on this clone: Other nucleotide sequences from this sample produce the same CDR3.

The specimen was PBMCs or T cells enriched from blood (not recorded which). The sequence derives from a woman aged 50 to 60 who had been exposed to COVID-19. The chain employs TRBV20-1 and TRBJ1-2, with 7 bases that match TRBD1. The DNA for the CDR3 is TGCAGTGCTAGTGCAGGGGGTGGCTATGGCTACACCTTC. Its protein is CSASAGGGYGYTF.